The next 7 T cell receptor beta chains were all read from a single sample in a study of beta chain features in type 1 diabetes. Expressed TCRB transcripts were sequenced because the entire RNA isolate underwent reverse transcription. Using immunoSEQ multiplex PCR, the repertoire was profiled, and TCRdb retains in-frame clones only, with some absent. The sample comprises 640,000 or so clones, 13% of which are singletons, and approximately 0.022% rests with the top ten. Their cognate antigens are unknown. Study-level points and caveats: Patients with Type 1 diabetes showed moderately but significantly shorter TCRB CDR3s in all four CD4+ subsets.

What was sequenced was naive CD4+ T cells from blood. The receptors here all came from a man younger than 30 with type 1 diabetes.

V usage is TRBV7-9 and J usage is TRBJ2-2; a weak D match, TRBD2 (7 bases). Germline V gene data show CDR1 as SEHNR and CDR2 as FQNEAQ (reference sequence). The V end was cut by 4 bases, the J end by 4 bases, with 13 bases between. The CDR3 covers 15 residues. CDR3 sequence: CASSYAGAPTGELFF. CDR3 nucleotides: TGTGCCAGCAGCTATGCGGGGGCTCCCACCGGGGAGCTGTTTTTT.

The gene calls are TRBV30 and TRBJ1-6, with D possibly being TRBD1 (5 bases). Trimming cost V 3 bases and J 0 bases, with 18 bases left between them. Per the germline V gene, CDR1 is GTSNPN and CDR2 is SVGIG (reference sequence). The CDR3 totals 18 residues. CDR3 bases: TGTGCCTGGAGCCTACAAGTTCACAGGAACTCCTATAATTCACCCCTCCACTTT. This codes for CAWSLQVHRNSYNSPLHF.

The J gene is TRBJ2-3, the V gene TRBV25-1; maybe TRBD2 (6 bases). The germline V gene has CDR1 MGHDK and CDR2 SYGVNS. V dropped 5 bases and J dropped 0 bases, with 9 bases sitting between them. This CDR3 contains 14 residues. In DNA, the CDR3 is TGTGCCAGCAGTCGGGAGCCTAGCACAGATACGCAGTATTTT. Translation gives CASSREPSTDTQYF.

CDR3: CASSLPGRLAVYDEQFF. As DNA, the CDR3 is TGTGCCAGCAGCCTTCCCGGCCGACTAGCGGTATATGATGAGCAGTTCTTC. The J gene is TRBJ2-1, the V gene TRBV7-9; 9 nucleotides line up with TRBD2. Germline V lookup: CDR1 SEHNR, CDR2 FQNEAQ (reference sequence). The junction had 16 bases not matched to a gene; V was cut back by 5 bases and J by 8 bases. The CDR3 spans 17 residues.

This clone occurred a few times. One junction end disagrees with the germline gene, perhaps due to a read error. This sequence joins TRBV10-3 and TRBJ2-2; D possibly corresponds to TRBD1 (5 bases). This CDR3 contains 12 residues. CDR1 and CDR2 from the germline V gene are ENHRY and SYGVKD. The CDR3 protein is CAMSGATGELFF. CDR3 nucleotide sequence: TGTGCCATGAGTGGGGCTACCGGGGAGCTGTTTTTT.

The chain has TRBV9 and TRBJ1-5; D gene ambiguous. The CDR3 contains 13 residues. Trimming stripped 0 bases from V and 1 base from J, with 2 bases between. CDR1 and CDR2 (germline): SGDLS, YYNGEE. CDR3 nucleotides: TGTGCCAGCAGCGTAGAGAGCAATCAGCCCCAGCATTTT. Its protein product is CASSVESNQPQHF.

For this clone: Other DNA sequences in the same sample also yield this CDR3. CDR3 sequence reads: CASSRALNTEAFF. CDR3 sequence (DNA): TGTGCCAGCAGCCGGGCCTTGAACACTGAAGCTTTCTTT. The genes are TRBV6-5 and TRBJ1-1; D remains unclear. This CDR3 is 13 amino acids long. Germline CDR1 MNHEY, CDR2 SVGAGI. With 6 bases removed from V and 0 bases from J, the gap between germline ends came to 8 bases.